The rows below give T cell receptor beta chains drawn from one sample of a study of shared clonotypes between healthy human individuals. Using immunoSEQ multiplex PCR, the repertoire was profiled, and TCRdb retains in-frame clones only, with some absent. The sample lists a few million clones, about 94% occurring once. Sequenced material: naive CD4+ T cells sorted from blood. The receptors come from a man younger than 35 in good health. CDR3s include the opening cysteine and the closing phenylalanine or tryptophan. D genes are given only for firm matches. Expanded clones are given a class, and other clones once, few, many or no size at all.

cdr3_length j_call d_call clone_size v_call cdr3_aa cdr3_nt
12 TRBJ1-5 . . TRBV7-9 CASSWADQPQHF TGTGCCAGCAGCTGGGCGGATCAGCCCCAGCATTTT
14 TRBJ1-5 . . TRBV2 CASKGEGYDQPQHF TGTGCCAGCAAGGGGGAGGGCTACGATCAGCCCCAGCATTTT
14 TRBJ2-7 . . TRBV4-1 CASSPGGHSYEQYF TGCGCCAGCAGTCCGGGCGGCCACTCCTACGAGCAGTACTTC
18 TRBJ2-7 . once TRBV21-1 CASSKEVKAGNLSYEQYF TGTGCCAGCAGCAAAGAAGTAAAAGCGGGTAATCTTTCCTACGAGCAGTACTTC
12 TRBJ1-4 TRBD1 . TRBV19 CASSRGSEKLFF TGTGCCAGTAGCAGGGGGAGTGAAAAACTGTTTTTT
12 TRBJ2-7 . . TRBV29-1 CSVGARLGEQYF TGCAGCGTTGGGGCCCGGTTGGGCGAGCAGTACTTC
18 TRBJ1-3 . . TRBV30 CARTSRGTGLPSGNTIYF TGTGCCCGAACCTCCAGGGGTACCGGACTTCCCTCTGGAAACACCATATATTTT
12 TRBJ1-1 . . TRBV29-1 CSANQGNTEAFF TGCAGCGCTAATCAGGGGAACACTGAAGCTTTCTTT
15 TRBJ1-1 . . TRBV7-9 CASSLGVGSNTEAFF TGTGCCAGCAGCTTAGGAGTAGGGTCGAACACTGAAGCTTTCTTT
15 TRBJ2-1 TRBD2 . TRBV10-3 CAISEEAGANNEQFF TGTGCCATCAGTGAAGAAGCGGGAGCTAACAATGAGCAGTTCTTC
12 TRBJ1-2 . . TRBV28 CASSFRDYGYTF TGTGCCAGCAGTTTTAGGGACTATGGCTACACCTTC
15 TRBJ2-7 TRBD2 . TRBV6-6 CASSGTSGTSYEQYF TGTGCCAGCAGTGGGACTAGCGGGACCTCCTACGAGCAGTACTTC
18 TRBJ2-3 TRBD2 . TRBV28 CASSLAGWGSGASDTQYF TGTGCCAGCAGTTTAGCCGGGTGGGGTAGCGGGGCATCAGATACGCAGTATTTT
11 TRBJ2-7 . . TRBV29-1 CSAKRLEEQYF TGCAGCGCCAAGAGACTGGAAGAGCAGTACTTC
11 TRBJ2-1 . . TRBV20-1 CSVPFYNEQFF TGCAGCGTCCCCTTCTACAATGAGCAGTTCTTC
14 TRBJ1-1 . . TRBV6-6 CASTETGLYAEAFF TGTGCCAGCACAGAAACAGGGTTGTACGCTGAAGCTTTCTTT
14 TRBJ2-1 TRBD2 . TRBV6-5 CASSAAGGRDEQFF TGTGCCAGCAGTGCGGCGGGGGGGCGAGATGAGCAGTTCTTC
15 TRBJ2-5 . . TRBV7-2 CASSSRMGGEETQYF TGTGCCAGCAGCTCCCGAATGGGGGGTGAAGAGACCCAGTACTTC
16 TRBJ2-3 TRBD2 . TRBV5-1 CASSLRGGRGTDTQYF TGCGCCAGCAGCTTGCGCGGCGGGAGGGGCACAGATACGCAGTATTTT
17 TRBJ2-1 . once TRBV7-8 CASSSPGSLRLYNEQFF TGTGCCAGCAGCTCGCCAGGAAGTCTGCGGCTATACAATGAGCAGTTCTTC
14 TRBJ1-1 . . TRBV7-2 CASSAGRVNTEAFF TGTGCCAGCAGCGCGGGCCGGGTGAACACTGAAGCTTTCTTT
15 TRBJ1-2 TRBD1 once TRBV4-1 CASSLTGATNYGYTF TGCGCCAGCAGCCTAACAGGGGCGACTAACTATGGCTACACCTTC
12 TRBJ2-7 . . TRBV6-5 CASSYSRYEQYF TGTGCCAGCAGTTACTCGAGGTACGAGCAGTACTTC
14 TRBJ1-3 TRBD1 . TRBV6-5 CASRPGGSGNTIYF TGTGCCAGCAGACCAGGGGGCTCTGGAAACACCATATATTTT
15 TRBJ2-3 . . TRBV7-9 CASSLRGRGTDTQYF TGTGCCAGCAGCCTCCGGGGGAGAGGCACAGATACGCAGTATTTT
12 TRBJ1-1 . . TRBV7-9 CASSLDGGRAFF TGTGCCAGCAGCTTAGATGGGGGGCGGGCTTTCTTT
15 TRBJ1-2 TRBD1 . TRBV10-3 CAIKGQGEAVYGYTF TGTGCCATCAAGGGACAGGGAGAGGCAGTCTATGGCTACACCTTC
16 TRBJ2-7 . . TRBV5-1 CASRGPSGSLSYEQYF TGCGCCAGCAGGGGGCCCAGCGGGTCCCTCTCCTACGAGCAGTACTTC
14 TRBJ2-7 . . TRBV5-4 CASSSQGRTHEQYF TGTGCCAGCAGCTCACAGGGTCGGACGCACGAGCAGTACTTC
15 TRBJ1-2 TRBD1 . TRBV4-3 CASSQGWDRVSGYTF TGCGCCAGCAGCCAAGGCTGGGACAGGGTCTCTGGCTACACCTTC
14 TRBJ1-2 TRBD1 . TRBV6-5 CASSRPGQNYGYTF TGTGCCAGCAGTCGACCGGGACAGAACTATGGCTACACCTTC
14 TRBJ1-6 . . TRBV30 CAWTGSGGNSPLHF TGTGCCTGGACAGGGTCTGGGGGGAATTCACCCCTCCACTTT
15 TRBJ2-3 . . TRBV11-2 CASSRGVGSTDTQYF TGTGCCAGCAGCCGCGGGGTAGGGAGCACAGATACGCAGTATTTT
15 TRBJ1-1 TRBD1 . TRBV2 CASRADRGPNTEAFF TGTGCCAGCAGAGCCGACAGGGGCCCCAACACTGAAGCTTTCTTT
16 TRBJ2-5 TRBD2 . TRBV28 CASSLGGLAGQETQYF TGTGCCAGCAGTTTAGGGGGACTAGCGGGGCAAGAGACCCAGTACTTC
15 TRBJ2-7 . . TRBV28 CASSLSAGLAYEQYF TGTGCCAGCAGTTTATCTGCAGGGCTGGCCTACGAGCAGTACTTC
13 TRBJ2-7 TRBD1 . TRBV19 CASRNRGSDEQYF TGTGCCAGTCGGAACAGGGGCAGCGACGAGCAGTACTTC
13 TRBJ1-1 . . TRBV10-3 CAIHEGSNTEAFF TGTGCCATCCATGAGGGATCGAACACTGAAGCTTTCTTT
13 TRBJ2-1 . . TRBV27 CASREMGANEQFF TGTGCCAGCAGAGAGATGGGGGCTAATGAGCAGTTCTTC
12 TRBJ1-2 . once TRBV6-1 CASRWYDYGYTF TGTGCCAGCAGGTGGTACGACTATGGCTACACCTTC